The T cell receptor (beta chain) under discussion was sequenced for a study of shared clonotypes between healthy human individuals. Study summary: The donors, a couple of women and a few men, were aged 18 to 49. Overall study results and limits: Generation probabilities were higher for clonotypes shared across all four sorted-subset donors than for unshared ones. Tissue TCR repertoires likely differ from these blood-only repertoires.

As to this clone: Its antigen is unidentified.

From germline, CDR1 is SGHTS and CDR2 YDEGEE. This CDR3 contains 12 residues. V dropped 1 base and J dropped 8 bases, with 9 bases sitting between them. Several immunoSEQ plates received, in even portions, the genomic DNA of each subset. Using immunoSEQ multiplex PCR, the repertoire was profiled, and TCRdb retains in-frame clones only, with some absent. Found here are around 2.5 million clones, 80% to 95% of them singletons; the top ten hold 0.36%. Sequencing was carried out using naive CD4+ T cells from PBMCs. Regarding subset: CD45RA+ positively selected. The V call is TRBV5-8, the J call TRBJ1-2; D call uncertain. The sequence derives from a man younger than 35 in good health. Some clones in this sample may be carry-over from other donors' samples. The DNA of the CDR3 is TGTGCCAGCAGCTTGTTCCCGGGCGGCTACACCTTC. As protein: CASSLFPGGYTF.